Listed below are T cell receptor beta chains from one sample, sequenced in a study of glioma-infiltrating T cells. TCRdb ran MiXCR on the multiplex PCR reads and lists one entry per CDR3 protein. The table includes about 140,000 distinct CDR3 sequences, more than 35% detected once. Sequencing was done on a sample of glioma tissue, nonneoplastic brain tissue, or PBMCs (not recorded which). The origin of the receptors is a human donor with low-grade glioma or glioblastoma, undergoing nonglioma brain surgery, or in good health (not recorded which). The CDR3 runs from the conserved cysteine through the conserved F or W. A D gene is named only where the DNA matches it firmly. Clone size is given for some rows only: seen once, a few or many times, or a class if the clone is expanded.

.	TRBV7-2	TRBJ2-5	.	CASSDSGHQETQYF	TGTGCCAGCAGCGATAGCGGACACCAAGAGACCCAGTACTTC
.	TRBV6-1	TRBJ2-7	.	CASSSSTTYEQYF	TGTGCCAGCAGTTCTAGCACTACCTACGAGCAGTACTTC
few	TRBV6-1	TRBJ1-5	TRBD1	CASSRTGGGQPQHF	TGTGCCAGCAGTCGGACAGGGGGAGGACAGCCCCAGCATTTT
.	TRBV12-3/TRBV12-4	TRBJ1-2	.	CASSFDPQGYTF	TGTGCCAGCAGTTTCGATCCCCAGGGCTACACCTTC
many	TRBV7-2	TRBJ2-3	.	CASSLRRGGTDTQYF	TGTGCCAGCAGCCTTAGAAGGGGTGGCACAGATACGCAGTATTTT
few	TRBV6-1	TRBJ2-3	TRBD1	CASSDGTGSDTQYF	TGTGCCAGCAGTGACGGGACAGGGTCCGATACGCAGTATTTT
few	TRBV20-1	TRBJ2-3	TRBD2	CSADKTSGNTDTQYF	TGCAGTGCCGACAAGACTAGCGGAAACACAGATACGCAGTATTTT
few	TRBV4-2	TRBJ2-7	.	CASSPGEGGDYEQYF	TGTGCCAGCAGCCCCGGTGAGGGGGGAGACTACGAGCAGTACTTC
.	TRBV6-1	TRBJ2-2	.	CASSKQQDSDTGELFF	TGTGCCAGCAGTAAGCAACAGGATTCGGACACCGGGGAGCTGTTTTTT
.	TRBV20-1	TRBJ2-7	.	CSARDRGWEQYF	TGCAGTGCTAGAGATCGGGGATGGGAGCAGTACTTC
.	TRBV6-1	TRBJ1-6	TRBD1	CATNTGTGVRLAPLHF	TGTGCCACTAATACCGGGACAGGAGTTCGCCTAGCACCCCTCCACTTT
.	TRBV5-1	TRBJ1-1	TRBD1	CASSSGQGFWDTEAFF	TGCGCCAGCAGCTCGGGACAGGGCTTTTGGGACACTGAAGCTTTCTTT
.	TRBV29-1	TRBJ2-3	.	CSVVRHLRTDTQYF	TGCAGCGTTGTGAGGCATCTGCGCACAGATACGCAGTATTTT
.	TRBV12-3/TRBV12-4	TRBJ1-2	.	CASRFQGTDGYTF	TGTGCCAGCAGATTCCAGGGTACGGACGGCTACACCTTC
.	TRBV6-1	TRBJ1-3	.	CASRLGQSSGNTIYF	TGTGCCAGCAGACTTGGACAGAGCTCTGGAAACACCATATATTTT
few	TRBV7-9	TRBJ1-4	.	CASSLGPEKLFF	TGTGCCAGCAGCTTAGGTCCAGAGAAACTGTTTTTT
few	TRBV7-8	TRBJ2-7	.	CASSLGSRYEQYF	TGTGCCAGCAGCTTGGGGAGTAGGTACGAGCAGTACTTC
once	TRBV7-6	TRBJ2-7	.	CASSLTGFREQYF	TGTGCCAGCAGCTTAACAGGTTTTCGCGAGCAGTACTTC
few	TRBV6-2/TRBV6-3	TRBJ2-5	.	CASSYRLGETQYF	TGTGCCAGCAGTTACAGGTTGGGAGAGACCCAGTACTTC
few	TRBV2	TRBJ1-1	.	CASTNGGTEAFF	TGTGCCAGCACCAACGGGGGGACTGAAGCTTTCTTT
.	TRBV7-2	TRBJ1-5	.	CASSLLGAGQPQHF	TGTGCCAGCAGCTTATTGGGGGCGGGTCAGCCCCAGCATTTT
few	TRBV10-2	TRBJ2-1	TRBD2	CASSVDSGSKEFF	TGCGCCAGCAGTGTTGATAGCGGGAGTAAGGAGTTCTTC
.	TRBV4-1	TRBJ2-5	TRBD2	CASSQDVGSGKGETQYF	TGCGCCAGCAGCCAAGATGTAGGTAGCGGGAAAGGAGAGACCCAGTACTTC
.	TRBV27	TRBJ2-2	.	CASSFNRDTGELFF	TGTGCCAGCAGTTTCAACAGGGACACCGGGGAGCTGTTTTTT
few	TRBV20-1	TRBJ2-7	.	CSARVRPPHMYEQYF	TGCAGTGCTAGGGTCCGACCTCCACACATGTACGAGCAGTACTTC
.	TRBV6-6	TRBJ2-1	.	CASSYSLWASTYNEQFF	TGTGCCAGCAGTTACTCGCTTTGGGCTAGCACATACAATGAGCAGTTCTTC
.	TRBV6-8	TRBJ1-1	.	CASGRHVSNTEAFF	TGTGCCAGCGGCCGGCACGTTTCAAACACTGAAGCTTTCTTT
few	TRBV4-1	TRBJ1-6	.	CASSRLGGGNSPLHF	TGCGCCAGCAGCCGACTAGGGGGTGGTAATTCACCCCTCCACTTT
.	TRBV12-3/TRBV12-4	TRBJ1-3	TRBD1	CASRRQGENTIYF	TGTGCCAGCAGAAGACAGGGGGAAAACACCATATATTTT
.	TRBV6-6	TRBJ1-5	TRBD1	CASSYAGGLINQPQHF	TGTGCCAGCAGTTACGCAGGGGGACTGATCAATCAGCCCCAGCATTTT
.	TRBV3-1	TRBJ1-2	.	CASSQVQDSGYTF	TGTGCCAGCAGCCAAGTGCAGGACAGTGGCTACACCTTC
.	TRBV3-1	TRBJ1-4	TRBD1	CASSLGQGHEKLFF	TGTGCCAGCAGCCTGGGACAGGGACATGAAAAACTGTTTTTT
.	TRBV7-6	TRBJ2-7	.	CASSLGSGIYEQYF	TGTGCCAGCAGCTTAGGATCAGGGATCTACGAGCAGTACTTC